This TCR beta chain came from a study of OX40 agonist ivuxolimab in advanced cancers. Profiled with immunoSEQ multiplex PCR; TCRdb holds only in-frame clones, not every one. There are 35,000 to 50,000 clones in the sample; roughly four fifths occur only once, and over 2.5% lies in the top ten. The ends lost 4 bases at V and 1 base at J; junction bases unmatched: 4. CDR1 and CDR2 from the germline V gene are SGDLS and YYNGEE. The CDR3 spans 14 residues. The TCR originated in an adult with an advanced solid tumor such as melanoma, head and neck, liver or kidney cancer. The sample in question was CD4+ or CD8+ T cells sorted from blood, obtained in a trial of the OX40 agonist ivuxolimab. The genes are TRBV9 and TRBJ1-1, with 7 bases that match TRBD1. CDR3 residues: CASSSSGGNTEAFF. The DNA of the CDR3 is TGTGCCAGCAGCTCATCAGGGGGGAACACTGAAGCTTTCTTT.